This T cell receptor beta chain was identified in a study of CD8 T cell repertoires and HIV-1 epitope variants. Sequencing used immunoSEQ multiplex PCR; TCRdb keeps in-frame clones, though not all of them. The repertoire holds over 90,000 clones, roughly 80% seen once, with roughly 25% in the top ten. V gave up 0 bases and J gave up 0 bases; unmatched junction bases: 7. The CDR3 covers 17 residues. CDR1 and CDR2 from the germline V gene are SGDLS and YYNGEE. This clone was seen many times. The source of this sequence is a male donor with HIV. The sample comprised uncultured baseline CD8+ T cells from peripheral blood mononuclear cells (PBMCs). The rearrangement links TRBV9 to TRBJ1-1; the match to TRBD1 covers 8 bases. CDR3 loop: CASSVATPGQVNTEAFF. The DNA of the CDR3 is TGTGCCAGCAGCGTAGCTACTCCGGGACAGGTGAACACTGAAGCTTTCTTT. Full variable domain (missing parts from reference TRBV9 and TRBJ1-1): DSGVTQTPKHLITATGQRVTLRCSPRSGDLSVYWYQQSLDQGLQFLIQYYNGEERAKGNILERFSAQQFPDLHSELNLSSLELGDSALYFCASSVATPGQVNTEAFFGQGTRLTVV.